The T cell receptor beta chain under discussion was sequenced for a study of tumor-infiltrating lymphocytes in oesophageal squamous cell carcinoma. Using its own MiXCR run on the PCR reads, TCRdb lists one record per CDR3 protein. The sample consists of under 15,000 distinct CDR3 sequences, 50% to 60% of them appearing once. Looked up from germline, CDR1 is SGHVS and CDR2 is FNYEAQ. The CDR3 extends over 14 amino acids. Sample: esophageal tumor tissue. V is TRBV7-6 and J is TRBJ2-3, with a weak D call TRBD2 (6 bases). The DNA end is more similar to TRBJ2-1, so the J call may be wrong. The clonotype was recovered from a female donor with esophageal squamous cell carcinoma. The DNA of the CDR3 is TGTGCCAGCAGGCCCAATAGCGGTTACAATGAGCAGTTCTTC. Protein sequence: CASRPNSGYNEQFF.